The 2 T cell receptor beta chains presented below share a single source sample, sequenced in a study of T cells in Graves' hyperthyroidism and ophthalmopathy. Template material for amplifying TCR beta CDR3 regions consisted of RNA transcripts. The primer set for the first-round RT-PCR of the TCR CDR3 was HTBI. One entry per CDR3 protein, called by TCRdb with MiXCR from the multiplex PCR reads. This table holds nearly 750,000 distinct CDR3 sequences, about 35% found once. Sequenced material: blood. All receptors derive from a woman between 40 and 50 years old with Graves' hyperthyroidism.

This clonotype was seen just once. The chain has TRBV7-2 and TRBJ2-3, with TRBD1 identical over 10 bases. CDR3 length equals 18 residues. V trimming: 2 bases; J trimming: 0 bases; junction bases outside the gene matches: 8. Germline-derived CDR1 and CDR2 are SGHTA and FQGNSA. In nucleotides, the CDR3 is TGTGCCAGCAGCTTAACGACAGGGGGCCTTACTAGCACAGATACGCAGTATTTT. Residues: CASSLTTGGLTSTDTQYF.

The rearrangement links TRBV6-5 to TRBJ2-5; 8 bases agree with TRBD2. The CDR3 contains 14 residues. The V gene end was trimmed by 6 bases and the J gene end by 1 base; junction bases not matched to a gene: 4. Per the germline V gene, CDR1 is MNHEY and CDR2 is SVGAGI. CDR3: CASSRGLAQETQYF. Here the CDR3 DNA reads TGTGCCAGCAGCCGAGGACTAGCCCAAGAGACCCAGTACTTC.